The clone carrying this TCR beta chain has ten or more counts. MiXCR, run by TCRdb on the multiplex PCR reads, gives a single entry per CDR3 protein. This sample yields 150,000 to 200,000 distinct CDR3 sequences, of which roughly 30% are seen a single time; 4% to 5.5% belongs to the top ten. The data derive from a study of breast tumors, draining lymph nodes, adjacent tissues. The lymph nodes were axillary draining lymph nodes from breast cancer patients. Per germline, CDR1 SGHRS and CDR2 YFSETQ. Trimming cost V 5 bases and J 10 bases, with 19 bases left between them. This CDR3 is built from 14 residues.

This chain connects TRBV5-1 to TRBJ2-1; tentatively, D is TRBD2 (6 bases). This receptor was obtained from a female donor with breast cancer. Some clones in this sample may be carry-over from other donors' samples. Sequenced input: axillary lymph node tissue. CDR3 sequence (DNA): TGCGCCAGCAGTTCGGGACTGGTTCCTTTCGAGCAGTTCTTC. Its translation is CASSSGLVPFEQFF.